The 28 T cell receptor beta chains reported below all come from one sample, sequenced in a study of tumor-infiltrating lymphocytes in glioblastoma multiforme. Three nested ARM-PCR rounds with V-beta and C-beta primers built TCRB libraries. TCRdb recomputed calls from the multiplex PCR reads with MiXCR, one row per CDR3 protein. The table lists about 15,000 distinct CDR3 sequences, 55% to 85% of them singletons. The sample was brain tumor tissue. The receptors come from a male donor with glioblastoma.

Concerning this clonotype: A much larger clone differs by one base, so this may be a read error. V gene TRBV20-1 combines with J gene TRBJ2-1; tentatively, D is TRBD2 (5 bases). Looked up from germline, CDR1 is DFQATT and CDR2 is SNEGSKA (reference sequence). The CDR3 runs 14 residues. CDR3 coding DNA: TGCAGTGCTAGGAATCGGGTAGACTACGATGAGCAGTTCTTC. It yields the protein CSARNRVDYDEQFF.

The chain recombines TRBV4-1 with TRBJ1-5; D remains unclear. Germline V gives CDR1 MGHRA, CDR2 YSYEKL. V lost 11 bases and J 5 bases, leaving 22 bases between the germline ends. CDR3 length equals 15 residues. This CDR3 is CAYSQGQGEHQPQHF. CDR3 in DNA: TGCGCCTACAGCCAAGGTCAAGGAGAGCATCAGCCCCAGCATTTT.

Comment on this clonotype: One end of the junction is discordant with germline, which a read error may explain. This chain joins TRBV11-2 and TRBJ2-3; D may be TRBD2 (6 bases). From germline, CDR1 is SGHAT and CDR2 FQNNGV. The CDR3 sequence is 17 residues long. CDR3 bases: TGTGCCAGCAGCTTACATCCTGCAAACACTAGCACAGATACGCATTTTTTT. Amino acids: CASSLHPANTSTDTHFF.

V and J are TRBV4-2 and TRBJ2-2; D may correspond to TRBD1 or TRBD2 (5 bases each). This CDR3 has 15 residues. V lost 4 bases to trimming and J lost 4 bases, with 13 bases between them. CDR1 is LGHNA and CDR2 is YNFKEQ in the germline V gene. The chain's CDR3 is CASSPSTGTTGELFF. The CDR3 DNA reads TGTGCCAGCAGCCCATCTACCGGGACCACCGGGGAGCTGTTTTTT.

Notes on this clonotype: Mismatch with germline at one junction end may stem from a read error. This rearrangement joins TRBV11-3 to TRBJ2-1, with TRBD2 matching 8 bases. Germline V CDR1 and CDR2: SGHNT, YENEEA. This CDR3 is 16 amino acids long. As DNA, the CDR3 is TGTGCCAGCAGCTTGGGCGGGGGGAACTCCTACAACGAGCAGTTCTTC. This translates into CASSLGGGNSYNEQFF.

This clonotype was counted between two and nine times. Germline and junction disagree at one end, which may indicate a read error. The chain employs TRBV20-1 and TRBJ2-7; D possibly matches TRBD1 or TRBD2 (5 bases each). Germline CDR1 DFQATT, CDR2 SNEGSKA (reference sequence). The length of the CDR3 is 14 residues. The CDR3 DNA is TGCAGTGCTAGAACCGGGACCGAGCCCTACGTGCAGTACTTC. It is translated as CSARTGTEPYVQYF.

With regard to this clonotype: Germline and junction disagree at one end, which may indicate a read error. The chain has TRBV6-1 and TRBJ2-1, with D unclear. The CDR3 consists of 15 residues. CDR1 is MNHNS, CDR2 SASEGT, per germline. CDR3 loop: CAISEEVVAYSEQFF. The CDR3 DNA sequence: TGTGCCATCAGTGAAGAAGTCGTAGCATACAGCGAGCAGTTCTTC.

This clonotype has at least ten counts. The rearrangement uses TRBV11-3 and TRBJ2-2; D unclear. Germline CDR1 and CDR2: SGHNT and YENEEA. The CDR3 covers 13 residues. The germline V and J ends were trimmed by 3 bases and 6 bases, with 8 bases remaining between them. The CDR3 protein is CASSFGTSGELFF. CDR3 nucleotide sequence: TGTGCCAGCAGCTTTGGTACTTCCGGGGAGCTGTTTTTT.

Turning to this clonotype: At one end, the junction sequence differs from germline, possibly due to a read error. The chain joins TRBV4-2 to TRBJ2-7; 8 positions agree with TRBD2. The CDR3 is 16 residues long. Per the germline V gene, CDR1 is LGHNA and CDR2 is YNFKEQ. The CDR3 DNA sequence: TGTGCCAGCAGCCAAGATTTAGCGGGAAGATCCTACGAACAGTACTTC. Residues: CASSQDLAGRSYEQYF.

The chain joins TRBV11-1 to TRBJ2-2; D is undetermined. Germline values: CDR1 SGHAT, CDR2 FQDESV (reference sequence). The CDR3 spans 14 residues. Trimming left V 2 bases short and J 1 base short, with 5 bases between. Here the CDR3 DNA reads TGTGCCAGCAGCTTACTCGGGAACACCGGGGAGCTGTTTTTT. Its protein is CASSLLGNTGELFF.

Concerning this clonotype: A read error may produce the germline difference seen at one junction end. The chain carries TRBV6-2 or TRBV6-3 and TRBJ2-1; 11 bases are shared with TRBD2. Germline assignment: CDR1 MNHEY and CDR2 SVGEGT. This CDR3 has 18 amino acids. CDR3 bases: TGCGCCAGCAACTCGGTACTAGCGGGAGCTTCCTCCTTCAATGAGCAGTTCTTC. Protein: CASNSVLAGASSFNEQFF.

V gene TRBV11-2 combines with J gene TRBJ2-7, with D perhaps assigned TRBD1 or TRBD2 (6 bases each). Trimming removed 7 bases from V and 1 base from J, with 17 bases in between. Germline loops: CDR1 SGHAT, CDR2 FQNNGV. CDR3 length equals 15 residues. The CDR3 here is CASTPEGGSSYEQYF. CDR3 in DNA: TGTGCCAGCACCCCAGAAGGGGGGTCGTCCTACGAGCAGTACTTC.

This chain links TRBV12-3 or TRBV12-4 with TRBJ2-7, with 9 bases that match TRBD1. Trimming took 4 bases from V and 6 from J; bases not matched to a gene: 1. The length of the CDR3 is 12 residues. The CDR3 region is CASSSGQGEQYF. The DNA of the CDR3 is TGTGCCAGCAGTTCGGGACAGGGCGAGCAGTACTTC.

This clonotype was picked up one time. Because the CDR3 is missing its conserved closing phenylalanine or tryptophan, this is likely a read error. The chain uses TRBV11-2 and TRBJ2-1; perhaps TRBD2 as D (6 bases). The CDR3 totals 18 residues. Between the trimmed V and J ends, which lost 1 base and 9 bases, there was a span of 25 bases. Per germline, CDR1 SGHAT and CDR2 FQNNGV. CDR3 residues: CASSLVSGGKGSYSEQFC. CDR3 DNA: TGTGCCAGCAGCTTAGTTTCTGGCGGGAAGGGTTCCTATAGTGAGCAGTTCTGC.

This sequence joins TRBV11-2 and TRBJ2-7; no firm D call. V was trimmed by 1 base and J by 6 bases, leaving 10 bases between them. The CDR3 has 13 amino acids. Germline-derived CDR1 and CDR2 are SGHAT and FQNNGV. CDR3 protein: CASSLVEFSEQYF. DNA for the CDR3: TGTGCCAGCAGCTTAGTAGAGTTCTCCGAGCAGTACTTC. Drawing the rest from reference TRBV11-2 and TRBJ2-7, the complete variable domain is EAGVAQSPRYKIIEKRQSVAFWCNPISGHATLYWYQQILGQGPKLLIQFQNNGVVDDSQLPKDRFSAERLKGVDSTLKIQPAKLEDSAVYLCASSLVEFSEQYFGPGTRLTVT.

This chain joins TRBV11-3 and TRBJ1-1; D gene ambiguous. Germline CDR1 and CDR2: SGHNT and YENEEA. The CDR3 is made up of 13 amino acids. V lost 1 base and J lost 5, with 8 bases in between. The CDR3 nucleotides read TGTGCCAGCAGCTTAGCAGGTGGGACTGAAGCTTTCTTT. Amino acids: CASSLAGGTEAFF. The complete variable domain, with remaining parts taken from reference TRBV11-3 and TRBJ1-1, reads EAGVVQSPRYKIIEKKQPVAFWCNPISGHNTLYWYLQNLGQGPELLIRYENEEAVDDSQLPKDRFSAERLKGVDSTLKIQPAELGDSAVYLCASSLAGGTEAFFGQGTRLTVV.

V usage is TRBV11-2 and J usage is TRBJ1-4, with D uncertain. The CDR3 covers 13 residues. Looked up from germline, CDR1 is SGHAT and CDR2 is FQNNGV. The V gene lost 5 bases and the J gene lost 8 bases, with 12 bases spanning the gap. The CDR3 sequence: CASSARWQEKLFF. CDR3 in DNA: TGTGCCAGCAGCGCCCGCTGGCAAGAAAAACTGTTTTTT.

With respect to this clonotype: Because the CDR3 is missing its conserved closing phenylalanine or tryptophan, this is likely a read error. CDR3 protein: CASSSLVDSSQHL. CDR3 sequence (DNA): TGTGCCAGTAGCTCACTGGTGGACAGTAGTCAGCATCTT. V and J are TRBV11-2 and TRBJ1-5; D possibly corresponds to TRBD1 (6 bases). Germline CDR1 reads SGHAT; CDR2 reads FQNNGV. The CDR3 runs to 13 residues.

The V and J genes are TRBV20-1 and TRBJ2-1; TRBD2 is a possible D gene (6 bases). Germline CDR1 DFQATT, CDR2 SNEGSKA (reference sequence). The V gene lost 6 bases and the J gene lost 4 bases, with 25 bases spanning the gap. The CDR3 is 17 amino acids. The CDR3 loop reads CSAHRPGLAEIYNEQFF. The CDR3 bases are TGCAGTGCCCACCGACCGGGATTAGCGGAGATATACAATGAGCAGTTCTTC.

As to this clonotype: This is likely a read error, given that the CDR3 carries no conserved phenylalanine or tryptophan at its end. This chain uses TRBV29-1 with TRBJ2-1; 11 bases fit TRBD2. CDR1 and CDR2 from the germline V gene are SQVTM and ANQGSEA. The J segment lost 11 bases and the V segment lost 1 base, leaving 7 bases of the junction unmatched. CDR3 length: 14 residues. The CDR3 region has the DNA TGCAGCGTTGAAGGGGGACTAGCGGCCGGTAAGCAGTTCCTC. It yields the protein CSVEGGLAAGKQFL.

Of note for this clonotype: Since the CDR3 does not end with the conserved phenylalanine or tryptophan, this likely comes from a read error. The chain has TRBV29-1 and TRBJ2-7; TRBD1 matches 11 bases. The ends lost 5 bases at V and 3 bases at J; junction bases unmatched: 6. The CDR3 covers 14 residues. Looked up from germline, CDR1 is SQVTM and CDR2 is ANQGSEA. The CDR3 sequence is CSVQGTGGFYEQYL. DNA for the CDR3: TGCAGCGTTCAGGGGACAGGGGGGTTCTACGAGCAGTACTTA.

As for this clonotype: The CDR3 does not end in the conserved phenylalanine or tryptophan, so this is likely a read error. The genes are TRBV28 and TRBJ2-1; 10 bases align to TRBD2. The CDR3 contains 17 residues. Germline V gene lookup returns CDR1 MDHEN and CDR2 SYDVKM. V was clipped by 6 bases and J by 5 bases; unmatched bases: 13. The CDR3 sequence: CASRLDLAAGGNNEQFL. The CDR3 DNA reads as TGTGCCAGCAGATTAGACCTCGCAGCGGGAGGGAACAATGAGCAGTTCTTA.

The chain couples TRBV20-1 to TRBJ2-7, with 10 positions matching TRBD2. The CDR3 is 13 amino acids. V lost 1 base, J lost 4 bases, and 1 base stayed unmatched. Germline V CDR1 and CDR2: DFQATT, SNEGSKA (reference sequence). The CDR3 spells CSARASGRYEQYF. DNA for the CDR3: TGCAGTGCTAGAGCTAGCGGGAGATACGAGCAGTACTTC.

Comments on this clonotype: This is likely a read error, given that the CDR3 carries no conserved phenylalanine or tryptophan at its end. This sequence joins TRBV11-3 and TRBJ2-1, with D possibly TRBD2 on 5 matching bases. Germline V gene data show CDR1 as SGHNT and CDR2 as YENEEA. The CDR3 has 13 amino acids. CDR3 region: CASGLVDGNEQFL. In DNA form, the CDR3 reads TGCGCCAGCGGCTTAGTTGACGGCAATGAGCAGTTCTTA.

Note on this clonotype: Because the CDR3 is missing its conserved closing phenylalanine or tryptophan, this is likely a read error. This chain uses TRBV5-6 with TRBJ2-1; a possible D gene is TRBD2 (5 bases). Germline CDR1 and CDR2: SGHDT and YYEEEE. There are 18 residues in the CDR3. The CDR3 is CTSSSDEIDYRSYNEQFL. The CDR3 nucleotides read TGTACCAGCAGCTCCGATGAAATAGACTATCGCTCCTACAATGAGCAGTTCCTC.

The V and J genes are TRBV6-6 and TRBJ1-1; D ambiguous. Trimming pared 0 bases from V and 2 bases from J, leaving 4 bases between. The CDR3 covers 13 residues. Germline CDR1 MNHNY, CDR2 SVGAGI (reference sequence). The CDR3 nucleotides read TGTGCCAGCAGTTACTCGGACAACACTGAAGCTTTCTTT. This gives the protein CASSYSDNTEAFF.

Remarks on this clonotype: One end of the junction varies from germline; a read error may be responsible. This chain links TRBV11-2 with TRBJ2-7; no reliable D call. In germline, CDR1 is SGHAT, CDR2 FQNNGV. CDR3 length equals 15 residues. DNA for the CDR3: TGTGCCAGCAGCTTAAGTTCCAGCTTCCTCTATGAGCAGTATTTC. This sequence encodes CASSLSSSFLYEQYF.

This chain connects TRBV6-5 to TRBJ1-2; 7 nucleotides line up with TRBD1. CDR1 MNHEY and CDR2 SVGAGI come from the germline V gene. Trimming took 9 bases from V and 3 from J; bases not matched to a gene: 7. The CDR3 is 13 amino acids. The CDR3 DNA reads as TGTGCCAGTTCGGGACAGTCCCACTATGGCTACACCTTC. Protein product: CASSGQSHYGYTF.